This T cell receptor (beta chain) derives from a study of shared clonotypes between healthy human individuals. Study information: The study enrolled a couple of women and a few men aged 18 to 49. Study-wide results and limits: Non-shared clonotypes showed lower generation probabilities than clonotypes common to all four donors. What naive subsets generally showed was a larger estimated richness than memory subsets showed.

Germline loops: CDR1 SEHNR, CDR2 FQNEAQ (reference sequence). V dropped 5 bases and J dropped 7 bases, with 17 bases sitting between them. This CDR3 contains 14 residues. Turning to this clone: Its antigen is as yet unknown.

The naive CD8 fraction comprised CD45RO-negative cells positively selected for CCR7 and excluded terminally differentiated effector memory CD45RA+ cells. The protocol was immunoSEQ multiplex PCR, while the TCRdb copy is restricted to in-frame clones and leaves out a portion. The repertoire holds approximately 840,000 clones, 96% seen once, with under 0.25% in the top ten. The chain employs TRBV7-9 and TRBJ1-2, with a possible D match to TRBD1 (5 bases). The clonotype was recovered from a man aged 30 to 39 in good health. Sequencing was performed on naive CD8+ T cells sorted from blood. The CDR3 DNA sequence: TGTGCCAGCAGCGGGGCGGGGTATGCGGCTGGCTACACCTTC. Its translation is CASSGAGYAAGYTF.